This T cell receptor beta chain was sequenced in a study of blood T cell repertoires in COVID-19. Background on the study: Samples came from the United States, Italy and Spain, spanning acute and convalescent COVID-19. Nucleic acid was either cDNA or gDNA, and it came from T cells, B-cell-depleted T cells, or PBMCs.

As handled by the study authors: Nucleated cell counts were estimated from reference gene primer amplification. Repertoires were generated with immunoSEQ multiplex PCR, while TCRdb's copy carries only in-frame clones and drops some. V and J calls and clone size are copied from that table; D and trimming were computed from the DNA. The top ten hold around 10% of the sample, which has roughly 31,000 clones, 75% to 90% seen once. J was trimmed by 3 bases and V by 3 bases; bases with no gene match: 6. CDR1 SGHRS and CDR2 YFSETQ come from the germline V gene. CDR3 length: 14 residues. This clone appeared a single time.

The TCR originated in a man in his sixties with acute or convalescent COVID-19. The chain joins TRBV5-1 to TRBJ2-7, with 7 nucleotides matching TRBD1. The sample was peripheral blood. Here the CDR3 DNA reads TGCGCCAGCAGCTCAACTGGACAGGTCTACGAGCAGTACTTC. Translated: CASSSTGQVYEQYF.